One and the same sample provided the 18 T cell receptor beta chains below, sequenced in a study of shared clonotypes between healthy human individuals. Sequenced by immunoSEQ multiplex PCR; TCRdb stores in-frame clones only, minus some. The sample holds about 2.4 million clones, 85% to 95% seen once. Sequencing was done on a sample of naive CD4+ T cells sorted from blood. Subset given: CD45RA+ positively selected. The receptors stem from a man younger than 35 in good health.

Of note for this clone: Other DNA sequences in the sample encode the same CDR3. The J gene is TRBJ2-2, the V gene TRBV5-1; 10 nucleotides match TRBD1. There are 15 residues in the CDR3. The J segment lost 4 bases and the V segment lost 4 bases, leaving 4 bases of the junction unmatched. Germline-derived CDR1 and CDR2 are SGHRS and YFSETQ. In DNA, the CDR3 is TGCGCCAGCAGCCCAGGACAGGGGGGCACCGGGGAGCTGTTTTTT. Protein sequence: CASSPGQGGTGELFF.

The rearrangement uses TRBV6-5 and TRBJ2-5; tentatively, D is TRBD1 or TRBD2 (7 bases each). This CDR3 has 15 residues. Trimming shortened V by 2 bases and J by 7 bases, and 17 bases separated the two germline ends. CDR1 is MNHEY and CDR2 is SVGAGI in the germline V gene. The CDR3 loop is CASSYGGGQSRTQYF. The DNA for the CDR3 is TGTGCCAGCAGTTACGGGGGGGGACAGTCACGGACCCAGTACTTC.

The J gene is TRBJ1-2, the V gene TRBV7-9, with 7 positions matching TRBD1. This CDR3 region has 15 residues. Germline V gene sequence: CDR1 SEHNR, CDR2 FQNEAQ (reference sequence). Trimming took 1 base from V and 6 from J; bases not matched to a gene: 8. CDR3 sequence (DNA): TGTGCCAGCAGCTTAGAGCTCAACAGGGGAAATGGCTACACCTTC. This encodes CASSLELNRGNGYTF.

The V call is TRBV6-1, the J call TRBJ1-3, with unresolved D. This CDR3 region has 16 residues. V lost 3 bases to trimming and J lost 4 bases, with 16 bases between them. Germline CDR1 and CDR2: MNHNS and SASEGT. The chain's CDR3 is CASSDGREGRGNTIYF. CDR3 nucleotides: TGTGCCAGCAGTGATGGGCGTGAAGGGAGAGGAAACACCATATATTTT.

J is TRBJ1-5 and V is TRBV5-4, with 9 bases identical to TRBD1. This CDR3 has 17 amino acids. The V gene end was trimmed by 0 bases and the J gene end by 2 bases; junction bases not matched to a gene: 6. Per the germline V gene, CDR1 is SGHNT and CDR2 is YYREEE (reference sequence). CDR3 sequence: CASSLGGGQGGNQPQHF. The CDR3 nucleotides read TGTGCCAGCAGCTTGGGGGGGGGACAGGGCGGCAATCAGCCCCAGCATTTT.

This clone was counted a single time. The rearrangement joins TRBV5-8 to TRBJ2-3, with D unclear. This CDR3 region has 14 residues. The V end was cut by 4 bases, the J end by 3 bases, with 12 bases between. Germline values: CDR1 SGHTS, CDR2 YDEGEE. Here the CDR3 DNA reads TGTGCCAGCAGCCTGGACCAAAGTACAGATACGCAGTATTTT. It specifies CASSLDQSTDTQYF.

Note on this clone: The same CDR3 is also encoded by other DNA sequences in this sample. The chain employs TRBV28 and TRBJ1-5, with 8 bases fitting TRBD1. The V and J ends lost 5 bases and 1 base, in that order; junction bases with no gene match: 1. The germline V gene encodes CDR1 MDHEN and CDR2 SYDVKM. The CDR3 runs 14 residues. CDR3 DNA: TGTGCCAGCAGTGCAGGGGGCAGCAATCAGCCCCAGCATTTT. Amino acids: CASSAGGSNQPQHF.

The CDR3 sequence is CASSRPEGNYGYTF. In nucleotides, the CDR3 is TGTGCCAGCAGCCGACCGGAAGGGAACTATGGCTACACCTTC. The V call is TRBV6-1, the J call TRBJ1-2; D ambiguous. The germline CDR1 and CDR2 sequences are MNHNS and SASEGT. The V and J ends lost 6 bases and 2 bases respectively, with 13 bases between them. The CDR3 has 14 amino acids.

This chain links TRBV7-2 with TRBJ2-5; the D is unclear. V lost 1 base to trimming and J lost 8 bases, with 8 bases between them. Per germline, CDR1 SGHTA and CDR2 FQGNSA. This CDR3 comprises 12 residues. This CDR3 reads CASSLVPFTQYF. The CDR3 bases are TGTGCCAGCAGCTTAGTACCGTTTACCCAGTACTTC. Based on the CDR3 plus reference TRBV7-2 and TRBJ2-5, the full variable domain is GAGVSQSPSNKVTEKGKDVELRCDPISGHTALYWYRQSLGQGLEFLIYFQGNSAPDKSGLPSDRFSAERTGGSVSTLTIQRTQQEDSAVYLCASSLVPFTQYFGPGTRLLVL.

Only one count was recorded for this clone. This chain links TRBV7-2 with TRBJ2-3; the match to TRBD1 covers 8 bases. With V trimmed by 4 bases and J by 7 bases, 7 bases remained unmatched. CDR3 length: 14 residues. The germline V gene encodes CDR1 SGHTA and CDR2 FQGNSA. The CDR3 nucleotides read TGTGCCAGCAGCTCGGGACCAGGGGGCAATACGCAGTATTTT. Translated, it gives CASSSGPGGNTQYF.

The V and J genes are TRBV7-9 and TRBJ2-2; D remains unclear. V was cut by 2 bases and J by 4 bases, with 5 bases left in between. There are 13 residues in the CDR3. Germline V gene lookup returns CDR1 SEHNR and CDR2 FQNEAQ (reference sequence). In DNA, the CDR3 is TGTGCCAGCAGCTTACACGGCACCGGGGAGCTGTTTTTT. Translated: CASSLHGTGELFF.

In nucleotides, the CDR3 is TGTGCCAGCTCACCGCAAGCGGACCTACAAGAGACCCAGTACTTC. As protein: CASSPQADLQETQYF. The chain links TRBV18 to TRBJ2-5, with a tentative D call TRBD2 (5 bases). Trimming took 3 bases from V and 2 from J, leaving 13 bases between them. Germline loops: CDR1 KGHSH, CDR2 LQKENI. This CDR3 has 15 residues.

With regard to this clone: Other DNA sequences within the sample encode an identical CDR3. The chain uses TRBV11-2 and TRBJ2-4; tentatively, D is TRBD2 (5 bases). V was shortened by 1 base and J by 0 bases, with 13 bases between the two germline ends. This CDR3 is 17 amino acids long. Germline CDR1 reads SGHAT; CDR2 reads FQNNGV. This CDR3 reads CASSLVGAELAKNIQYF. The CDR3 DNA reads as TGTGCCAGCAGCTTAGTTGGAGCGGAACTAGCCAAAAACATTCAGTACTTC.

The rearrangement links TRBV11-3 to TRBJ2-1, with D unclear. The V and J ends lost 4 bases and 6 bases respectively, with 4 bases between them. CDR3 length equals 11 residues. Germline V lookup: CDR1 SGHNT, CDR2 YENEEA. The CDR3: CASSSGNEQFF. In DNA, the CDR3 is TGTGCCAGCAGCTCGGGCAATGAGCAGTTCTTC.

The J gene is TRBJ2-1, the V gene TRBV11-1, with D unresolved. CDR3 length: 13 residues. Germline-derived CDR1 and CDR2 are SGHAT and FQDESV (reference sequence). V was pared by 5 bases and J by 6 bases, with 11 bases between. The CDR3 DNA follows: TGTGCCAGCAGCCTTAGCCTAATCAATGAGCAGTTCTTC. Translation: CASSLSLINEQFF.

The chain is built from TRBV30 and TRBJ2-7; D may be TRBD1 (5 bases). The V gene's germline CDR1 is GTSNPN and CDR2 SVGIG (reference sequence). There are 15 residues in the CDR3. The V and J ends lost 0 bases and 6 bases respectively, with 18 bases between them. In nucleotides, the CDR3 is TGTGCCTGGAGTGTAAGGGGAACCTCACTACCCGAGCAGTACTTC. The encoded protein is CAWSVRGTSLPEQYF.

This clone came up once. This rearrangement joins TRBV5-1 to TRBJ2-7; 10 nucleotides match TRBD2. The CDR3 contains 16 residues. Trimming removed 3 bases from V and 6 bases from J; junction bases left unmatched: 12. Per germline, CDR1 SGHRS and CDR2 YFSETQ. In DNA, the CDR3 is TGCGCCAGCAGCTACGAAGCGGGAGGGAAATCCGGCGAGCAGTACTTC. This encodes CASSYEAGGKSGEQYF.

The chain recombines TRBV2 with TRBJ2-1, with 7 bases that match TRBD2. In germline, CDR1 is SNHLY, CDR2 FYNNEI. The CDR3 has 15 amino acids. With 4 bases clipped from V and 2 bases from J, the junction kept 5 bases outside the gene matches. CDR3 loop: CASSVPSGTYNEQFF. In DNA, the CDR3 is TGTGCCAGCAGTGTACCTAGCGGAACCTACAATGAGCAGTTCTTC.